This T cell receptor beta chain stems from a study of T-cell reconstitution after alpha-beta-depleted transplantation in children. As it was prepared, the TCRbeta library received unique molecular identifiers. One entry per CDR3 protein results from TCRdb running MiXCR on the PCR reads. In the table there are about 460,000 distinct CDR3 sequences, around 12% of which are singletons. This CDR3 has 17 residues. J gave up 1 base and V 6 bases, and 9 bases lay outside the gene matches. The TCR originated in a human donor who donated a stem cell graft to a child with combined immunodeficiency. The source material was PBMCs from the stem cell graft donor, sampled from the stem cell graft. The chain links TRBV12-3 or TRBV12-4 to TRBJ2-3; TRBD1 aligns across 11 bases. The CDR3 spells CASRRQKGQGGTDTQYF. For the CDR3, the DNA is TGTGCCAGCAGACGCCAGAAGGGACAGGGGGGCACAGATACGCAGTATTTT.